This note documents a single TCR beta chain sequence. The Seattle patients, enrolled during active infection, were followed longitudinally. The CDR3 sequence is 19 residues long. V dropped 6 bases and J dropped 4; count of bases not matched to a gene: 18. Germline V gives CDR1 SQVTM, CDR2 ANQGSEA. Per the authors' pipeline: Reference gene primer amplification gave nucleated cell count estimates. TCRdb keeps only in-frame clones here, not all; method: immunoSEQ multiplex PCR. The DNA was the basis for D and trimming; V, J and clone size are from that table. The sample lists 200,000 to 250,000 clones; over 80% were seen once. This entry is derived from a study of blood T cell repertoires in COVID-19. In the study overall: Acute-phase and convalescent COVID-19 samples originated in the United States, Italy and Spain. Sample material is recorded as cDNA or gDNA derived from T cells, B-cell-depleted T cells, or PBMCs.

The chain couples TRBV29-1 to TRBJ2-3; TRBD2 aligns across 14 bases. Sample: peripheral blood. The source of this sequence is a man aged 25-40 years with COVID-19, enrolled during active disease. In DNA, the CDR3 is TGCAGCGTGGATAGACCGGGACTAGCGGGGGCGCCAATAGCAGATACGCAGTATTTT. Protein: CSVDRPGLAGAPIADTQYF.